A selection of T cell receptor beta chains follows, all from one sample in a study of T cells expressing NK-cell markers. TCRdb reprocessed the 5' RACE reads; each CDR3 protein has one entry and no DNA is given. The sample totals approximately 550,000 distinct CDR3 sequences. The material sequenced was blood T cells: a sorted CD56 or NKG2C T cell subset, CD4+ or CD8+ T cells, or bulk PBMC T cells (not recorded which). The receptors come from a young man in good health. The CDR3 runs from the conserved cysteine through the conserved F or W. The order of the fields is J gene, CDR3 length, V gene, CDR3 protein.

TRBJ2-7 18 TRBV28 CASSFRVLAGGSAYEQYF
TRBJ2-7 15 TRBV25-1 CASSGGDSLYYEQYF
TRBJ2-6 18 TRBV12-3/TRBV12-4 CASSFPDRVPSRANVLTF
TRBJ2-1 12 TRBV25-1 CASSELAGTQFF
TRBJ1-1 14 TRBV6-1 CASDPGGTSTEAFF
TRBJ2-3 13 TRBV29-1 CSAPGLAGDTQYF
TRBJ1-1 12 TRBV12-3/TRBV12-4 CASSFPGSEAFF
TRBJ1-5 15 TRBV15 CATSRGGEDRQPQHF
TRBJ1-2 14 TRBV6-5 CASKYSDGPYGYTF
TRBJ2-5 16 TRBV20-1 CSASRTSGRPEETQYF
TRBJ2-1 15 TRBV11-3 CASSLVLAGVREQFF
TRBJ2-3 17 TRBV18 CASSRIGRLEATDTQYF
TRBJ2-3 15 TRBV6-2/TRBV6-3 CASSWDRTLTDTQYF
TRBJ2-5 17 TRBV5-1 CASSLGRLAGHQETQYF
TRBJ2-5 12 TRBV10-3 CAIANDGETQYF
TRBJ2-2 16 TRBV15 CATTEGLAANTGELFF
TRBJ1-1 15 TRBV12-3/TRBV12-4 CASSVFKHVNTEAFF
TRBJ2-1 12 TRBV9 CASSPLWGEQFF
TRBJ2-3 12 TRBV20-1 CSADGRTDTQYF
TRBJ2-4 14 TRBV20-1 CSARGDRVTNIQYF
TRBJ2-1 14 TRBV7-9 CASRLDLGVNEQFF
TRBJ1-6 14 TRBV28 CASSPGQGRSPLHF
TRBJ2-3 17 TRBV20-1 CSARRTSGKRSTDTQYF
TRBJ2-7 15 TRBV9 CASSVGWASGDEQYF
TRBJ2-7 16 TRBV5-1 CASSSSVDSASYEQYF
TRBJ2-1 15 TRBV4-1 CASSQVVSSYNEQFF
TRBJ2-1 19 TRBV6-2/TRBV6-3 CASSYLSSSGRALFNEQFF